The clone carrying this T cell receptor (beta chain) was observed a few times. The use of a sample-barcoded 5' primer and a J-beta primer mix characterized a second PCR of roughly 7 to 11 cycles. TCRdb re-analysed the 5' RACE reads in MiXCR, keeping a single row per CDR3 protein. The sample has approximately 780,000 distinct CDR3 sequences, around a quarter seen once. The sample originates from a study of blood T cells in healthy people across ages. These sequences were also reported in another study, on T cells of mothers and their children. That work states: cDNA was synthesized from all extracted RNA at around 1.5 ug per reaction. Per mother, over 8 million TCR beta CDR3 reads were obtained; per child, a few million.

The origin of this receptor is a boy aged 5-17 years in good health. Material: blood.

The chain's CDR3 is CASSFDRTNYGYTF. The CDR3 DNA sequence: TGTGCCAGCAGCTTCGACAGGACCAACTATGGCTACACCTTC. This sequence joins TRBV7-9 and TRBJ1-2; D possibly corresponds to TRBD1 (6 bases). This CDR3 has 14 residues. V gave up 3 bases and J gave up 2 bases, with 10 bases separating them. The germline V gene has CDR1 SEHNR and CDR2 FQNEAQ (reference sequence).